This TCR beta chain was captured in a study of blood T cells in healthy people across ages. Whole-study findings and limits: PBMC samples, being unsorted, prevented any conclusive comparison of naive and antigen-experienced cells. Long-lived donors exceeded aged donors in naive CD4+ cells and diversity.

Details on this clonotype: Its antigen is still unknown.

Next came a second PCR, run for about 7 to 12 cycles, which used a sample-barcoded 5' primer along with a J-beta primer mix. Every cDNA molecule bore a tag from a template-switch adaptor containing 12 random nucleotides. No fewer than 2.5 million CDR3-containing paired-end reads came from each sample. From the 5' RACE reads, TCRdb called clonotypes with MiXCR, one entry per CDR3 protein. Here the sample spans 1.5 million to 1.9 million distinct CDR3 sequences, less than 45% being singletons. What was sequenced was blood. This TCR was recovered from a woman between 18 and 30 years old in good health.

CDR3 region: CASSPSTGRAEQFF. The CDR3 bases are TGTGCCAGCTCACCGAGTACAGGGAGAGCTGAGCAGTTCTTC. The chain combines TRBV18 with TRBJ2-1, with D possibly being TRBD1 (6 bases). This CDR3 contains 14 residues. The ends were cut back, 3 bases at V and 9 bases at J, with 15 bases in the middle. Looked up from germline, CDR1 is KGHSH and CDR2 is LQKENI.